This T cell receptor beta chain appears in the sequencing data of a study of blood T cell repertoires in COVID-19. Study as a whole: The analysed material was cDNA or gDNA that came from T cells, B-cell-depleted T cells, or PBMCs.

Original analysis: From reference gene primer amplification, estimates of nucleated cell counts were derived. Sequencing was performed with immunoSEQ multiplex PCR; in TCRdb, only in-frame clones are kept and a portion is missing. V and J calls and clone size come straight from that table; D and trimming were deduced from the DNA. In the table there are about 270,000 clones, about 88% of which are singletons. The CDR3 has 14 residues. Trimming took 4 bases from V and 4 from J, leaving 13 bases between them. Germline assignment: CDR1 MDHEN and CDR2 SYDVKM. The study drew participants aged about 18 to 89 years from around 24 US areas. Clinical histories supplied by participants themselves formed the basis of cohort assignment.

Sequencing was carried out using PBMCs or T cells enriched from blood (not recorded which). The source is a woman in her forties or fifties who had recovered from COVID-19. This sequence joins TRBV28 and TRBJ1-2; D is perhaps TRBD1 (6 bases). The DNA for the CDR3 is TGTGCCAGCAGTTCCACAGGGTTAGGCTATGGCTACACCTTC. Translated, it gives CASSSTGLGYGYTF.